Listed here is a single TCR beta chain. Its target is unknown. The CDR3 spans 14 residues. Per the germline V gene, CDR1 is MNHEY and CDR2 is SVGAGI. The V gene lost 5 bases and the J gene lost 0 bases, with 9 bases spanning the gap. The data were taken from a study of response to subunit inactivated influenza vaccine. Study outcomes and limitations: Authors suggested seasonal influenza vaccinations each recruit few new T cells.

TCRdb re-called the RT-PCR reads with MiXCR, one entry per CDR3 protein. The data hold about 190,000 distinct CDR3 sequences, with around 14% observed a single time. This receptor was taken from a man in his fifties who received an inactivated influenza vaccine. The chain carries TRBV6-5 and TRBJ2-3; D is unresolved. The specimen comprised CD8+ T cells sorted from PBMCs, sampled about 5 days after vaccination. The CDR3 sequence: CASSQLDSTDTQYF. The CDR3 nucleotides are TGTGCCAGCAGTCAGCTCGACAGCACAGATACGCAGTATTTT.